A single sample is the source of the 2 T cell receptor beta chains below, sequenced in a study of T cell repertoires in cytomegalovirus infection. TCRdb reprocessed the reads via MiXCR and lists one record per CDR3 protein. The sample consists of about 770,000 distinct CDR3 sequences, almost 30% of them appearing once. No antigen has been assigned to these receptors. Material: cultured CD8+ T cells from PBMCs, obtained from culture after CMV antigen stimulation. These receptors were obtained from a human donor in good health (CMV status not recorded). Some clones in this sample may be carry-over from other donors' samples.

The J gene is TRBJ1-5, the V gene TRBV19; no definite D call. The CDR3 is 12 residues long. The germline V gene has CDR1 LNHDA and CDR2 SQIVND (reference sequence). V was cut by 9 bases and J by 5 bases, with 11 bases left in between. The CDR3 DNA sequence: TGTGCCAGCCTGGGCGTGGATCAGCCCCAGCATTTT. It codes for CASLGVDQPQHF.

This clonotype has just a few counts. V is TRBV2 and J is TRBJ2-4; no firm D call. V was cut by 8 bases and J by 0 bases, with 5 bases left in between. The germline V gene has CDR1 SNHLY and CDR2 FYNNEI. The CDR3 runs 12 residues. Written as DNA, the CDR3 is TGTGCCAGCGGAATAGCCAAAAACATTCAGTACTTC. This codes for CASGIAKNIQYF.